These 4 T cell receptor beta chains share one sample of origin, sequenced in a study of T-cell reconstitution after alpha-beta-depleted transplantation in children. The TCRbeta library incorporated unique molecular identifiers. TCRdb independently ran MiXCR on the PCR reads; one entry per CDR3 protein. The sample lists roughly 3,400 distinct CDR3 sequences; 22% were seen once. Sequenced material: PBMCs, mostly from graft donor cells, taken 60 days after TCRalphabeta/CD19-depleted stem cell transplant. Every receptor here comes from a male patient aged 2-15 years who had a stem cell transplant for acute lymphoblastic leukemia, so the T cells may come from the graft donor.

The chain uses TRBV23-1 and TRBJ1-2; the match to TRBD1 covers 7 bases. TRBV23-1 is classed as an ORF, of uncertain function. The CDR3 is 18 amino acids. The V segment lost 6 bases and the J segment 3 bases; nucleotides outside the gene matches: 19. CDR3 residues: CASSSNSSETGSHYGYTF. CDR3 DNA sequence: TGCGCCAGCAGCAGTAATTCCTCGGAGACAGGGTCCCACTATGGCTACACCTTC.

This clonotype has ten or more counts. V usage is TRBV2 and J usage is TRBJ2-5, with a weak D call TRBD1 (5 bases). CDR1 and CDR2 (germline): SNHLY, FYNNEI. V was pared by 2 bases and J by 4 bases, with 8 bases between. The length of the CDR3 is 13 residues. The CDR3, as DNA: TGTGCCAGCAGTGAATTTGGGGCAGAGACCCAGTACTTC. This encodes CASSEFGAETQYF.

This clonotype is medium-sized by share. The CDR3: CASSEAAAGGRGETQYF. CDR3 sequence (DNA): TGTGCCAGCAGTGAGGCCGCCGCAGGCGGGAGGGGGGAGACCCAGTACTTC. The V call is TRBV2, the J call TRBJ2-5; 9 positions match TRBD2. This CDR3 is built from 17 residues. The ends lost 3 bases at V and 5 bases at J; junction bases unmatched: 13. Germline assignment: CDR1 SNHLY and CDR2 FYNNEI. Complete variable domain (other parts from reference TRBV2 and TRBJ2-5): EPEVTQTPSHQVTQMGQEVILRCVPISNHLYFYWYRQILGQKVEFLVSFYNNEISEKSEIFDDQFSVERPDGSNFTLKIRSTKLEDSAMYFCASSEAAAGGRGETQYFGPGTRLLVL.

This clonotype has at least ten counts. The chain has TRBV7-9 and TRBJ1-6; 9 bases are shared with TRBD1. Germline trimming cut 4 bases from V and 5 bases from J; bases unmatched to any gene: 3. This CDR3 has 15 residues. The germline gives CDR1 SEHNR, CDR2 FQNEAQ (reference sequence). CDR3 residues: CASSYGQGHNSPLHF. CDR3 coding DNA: TGTGCCAGCAGCTATGGACAGGGGCATAATTCACCCCTCCACTTT. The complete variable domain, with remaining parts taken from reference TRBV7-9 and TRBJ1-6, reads DTGVSQNPRHKITKRGQNVTFRCDPISEHNRLYWYRQTLGQGPEFLTYFQNEAQLEKSRLLSDRFSAERPKGSFSTLEIQRTEQGDSAMYLCASSYGQGHNSPLHFGNGTRLTVT.